The 4 T cell receptor beta chains below come from one sample, sequenced in a study of blood T cells in healthy people across ages. Next came a second PCR, run for about 7 to 12 cycles, which used a sample-barcoded 5' primer along with a J-beta primer mix. TCRdb itself ran the 5' RACE reads through MiXCR, one entry per CDR3 protein. Of about 640,000 distinct CDR3 sequences detected, approximately 30% appear once; the ten largest clones hold 15% to 19%. Sequenced: blood. These receptors were obtained from a woman of 80 years or more in good health.

A note on this clonotype: This may be a read error, as it is one base from a much larger clone. This sequence joins TRBV5-1 and TRBJ1-1, with a possible D match to TRBD1 (5 bases). Trimming left V 4 bases short and J 6 bases short, with 13 bases between. The CDR3 has 13 amino acids. Germline CDR1 SGHRS, CDR2 YFSETQ. The CDR3 here is CASSPYRGAEAFF. DNA for the CDR3: TGCGCCAGCAGCCCATATCGGGGGGCTGAAGCTTTCTTT.

In this sample, this clonotype turned up many times. The genes are TRBV5-6 and TRBJ1-2; D gene uncertain. V dropped 1 base and J dropped 5 bases, with 12 bases sitting between them. The germline CDR1 and CDR2 sequences are SGHDT and YYEEEE. The CDR3 has 14 amino acids. The CDR3 reads CASSLTAGRYGYTF. CDR3 nucleotides: TGTGCCAGCAGCTTGACCGCGGGGAGGTATGGCTACACCTTC.

This clonotype was seen many times. The gene calls are TRBV7-8 and TRBJ2-7, with TRBD1 as a possible D gene (5 bases). Germline V gives CDR1 SGHVS, CDR2 FQNEAQ. The CDR3 is made up of 14 amino acids. Trimming removed 1 base from V and 6 bases from J, with 13 bases in between. This CDR3 is CASSLVQGSLEQYF. CDR3 bases: TGTGCCAGCAGCTTAGTCCAGGGTAGCCTCGAGCAGTACTTC.

Only one count was recorded for this clonotype. A clone one base away is much larger, so this may be a read error. This chain links TRBV6-5 with TRBJ2-6; 7 bases are a match to TRBD1. The CDR3 totals 18 residues. CDR1 MNHEY and CDR2 SVGAGI come from the germline V gene. The junction had 8 bases not matched to a gene; V was cut back by 0 bases and J by 3 bases. In nucleotides, the CDR3 is TGTGCCAGCAGTTACTCGAACAGGGGAGCAGATGGGGCCAACGTCCTGACTTTC. Its translation: CASSYSNRGADGANVLTF.